The T cell receptor (beta chain) under discussion was sequenced for a study of cytomegalovirus exposure and HLA in healthy donors. This clone appeared a single time. The antigen is undetermined. The table came from immunoSEQ multiplex PCR; TCRdb's copy has only in-frame clones and leaves some out. Counted here are more than 110,000 clones, 70% to 90% occurring once; the ten biggest clones make up under 1.5%. V was trimmed by 2 bases and J by 4 bases, leaving 8 bases between them. CDR3 size: 13 residues. Germline V CDR1 and CDR2: PRHDT, FYEKMQ (reference sequence). Points from the study as a whole: A list of 164 TCR beta chains associated with cytomegalovirus was given. The tendency of first-cohort TCR clusters to co-occur in the 120 or so validation repertoires was the finding of a later analysis.

Sequenced sample: PBMCs. The chain couples TRBV13 to TRBJ1-2; D uncertain. This clonotype was sampled from a woman in her twenties or thirties in good health and CMV-seronegative. CDR3 region: CASSLTERYGYTF. As DNA, the CDR3 is TGTGCCAGCAGCTTAACTGAACGCTATGGCTACACCTTC.